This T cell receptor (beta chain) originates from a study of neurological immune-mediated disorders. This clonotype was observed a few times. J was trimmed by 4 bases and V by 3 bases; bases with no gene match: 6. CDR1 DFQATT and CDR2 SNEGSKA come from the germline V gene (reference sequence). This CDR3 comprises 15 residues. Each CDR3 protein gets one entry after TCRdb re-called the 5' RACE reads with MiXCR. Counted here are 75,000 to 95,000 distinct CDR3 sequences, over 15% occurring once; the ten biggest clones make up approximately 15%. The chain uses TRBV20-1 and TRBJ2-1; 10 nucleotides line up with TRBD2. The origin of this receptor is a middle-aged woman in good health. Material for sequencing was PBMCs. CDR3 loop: CSASPPLAGYNEQFF. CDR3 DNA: TGCAGTGCTAGTCCCCCACTAGCGGGGTACAATGAGCAGTTCTTC.